A selection of T cell receptor beta chains follows, all from one sample in a study of shared clonotypes between healthy human individuals. Using immunoSEQ multiplex PCR, the repertoire was profiled, and TCRdb retains in-frame clones only, with some absent. This table holds about 2.1 million clones, over 85% found once. The sequencing sample was made of naive CD8+ T cells from PBMCs. These receptors were taken from a man between 18 and 35 years old in good health. Some clones in this sample may be carry-over from other donors' samples. Both conserved end residues are part of each CDR3. The order of the fields is D gene, clone size, CDR3 length, V gene, J gene, CDR3 DNA, CDR3 protein. D genes are given only for firm matches. Size tells how often a clone was seen (once, few, many) or the class of an expanded clone, and some rows leave it out.

d_call: NA
clone_size: NA
cdr3_length: 12
v_call: TRBV19
j_call: TRBJ2-7
cdr3_nt: TGTGCCAGTAGGTGGGGCAACGACGAGCAGTACTTC
cdr3_aa: CASRWGNDEQYF

d_call: TRBD2
clone_size: NA
cdr3_length: 17
v_call: TRBV9
j_call: TRBJ2-3
cdr3_nt: TGTGCCAGCAGCGCCGACGGGGGGACTAGCGCAAGGGATACGCAGTATTTT
cdr3_aa: CASSADGGTSARDTQYF

d_call: TRBD1
clone_size: NA
cdr3_length: 14
v_call: TRBV4-1
j_call: TRBJ2-7
cdr3_nt: TGCGCCAGCAGCCAACGGACAGGGACTTTATGGCAGTACTTC
cdr3_aa: CASSQRTGTLWQYF

d_call: NA
clone_size: NA
cdr3_length: 13
v_call: TRBV19
j_call: TRBJ1-1
cdr3_nt: TGTGCCAGTAGCCATAAGGGGAACACTGAAGCTTTCTTT
cdr3_aa: CASSHKGNTEAFF

d_call: NA
clone_size: NA
cdr3_length: 15
v_call: TRBV23-1
j_call: TRBJ2-5
cdr3_nt: TGCGCCAGCAGTCAATGCGACAGCGTCGAGGAGACCCAGTACTTC
cdr3_aa: CASSQCDSVEETQYF

d_call: NA
clone_size: NA
cdr3_length: 16
v_call: TRBV7-9
j_call: TRBJ2-7
cdr3_nt: TGTGCCAGCAGCCTACATACAGGGTATCTACCGTACGAGCAGTACTTC
cdr3_aa: CASSLHTGYLPYEQYF

d_call: TRBD1
clone_size: NA
cdr3_length: 15
v_call: TRBV2
j_call: TRBJ1-5
cdr3_nt: TGTGCCAGCAGTCCGGACAGGGAAGTGGGACAGCCCCAGCATTTT
cdr3_aa: CASSPDREVGQPQHF

d_call: TRBD1
clone_size: NA
cdr3_length: 16
v_call: TRBV7-3
j_call: TRBJ1-1
cdr3_nt: TGTGCCAGCAGCTTATCAGGGGGCTTTATGAACACTGAAGCTTTCTTT
cdr3_aa: CASSLSGGFMNTEAFF

d_call: TRBD1
clone_size: NA
cdr3_length: 17
v_call: TRBV4-3
j_call: TRBJ2-7
cdr3_nt: TGCGCCAGCAGCCAACTCACCCGGGACAGGGACACCTACGAGCAGTACTTC
cdr3_aa: CASSQLTRDRDTYEQYF

d_call: NA
clone_size: NA
cdr3_length: 13
v_call: TRBV27
j_call: TRBJ1-1
cdr3_nt: TGTGCCAGCAGTTTATGGACGGCCACTGAAGCTTTCTTT
cdr3_aa: CASSLWTATEAFF

d_call: TRBD2
clone_size: NA
cdr3_length: 17
v_call: TRBV7-9
j_call: TRBJ2-7
cdr3_nt: TGTGCCAGCAGCTTCGCTAGCGGGAGTGGAACCCCCTACGAGCAGTACTTC
cdr3_aa: CASSFASGSGTPYEQYF

d_call: TRBD1
clone_size: NA
cdr3_length: 15
v_call: TRBV10-3
j_call: TRBJ1-1
cdr3_nt: TGTGCCATCAGGACCGGACAGGCGAAGAACACTGAAGCTTTCTTT
cdr3_aa: CAIRTGQAKNTEAFF

d_call: TRBD1
clone_size: NA
cdr3_length: 14
v_call: TRBV7-6
j_call: TRBJ2-7
cdr3_nt: TGTGCCAGCAGCGGAGGGACAGGGAACTACGAGCAGTACTTC
cdr3_aa: CASSGGTGNYEQYF

d_call: TRBD2
clone_size: NA
cdr3_length: 18
v_call: TRBV9
j_call: TRBJ2-2
cdr3_nt: TGTGCCAGCAGCGTAGCTACTAGCGGGAGATATTTCACCGGGGAGCTGTTTTTT
cdr3_aa: CASSVATSGRYFTGELFF

d_call: TRBD2
clone_size: NA
cdr3_length: 14
v_call: TRBV30
j_call: TRBJ2-5
cdr3_nt: TGTGCCTGGAGTGTTGTTATTAGCGGGGAGACCCAGTACTTC
cdr3_aa: CAWSVVISGETQYF

d_call: NA
clone_size: NA
cdr3_length: 16
v_call: TRBV2
j_call: TRBJ2-7
cdr3_nt: TGTGCCAGCAGTGAAGCTTATTACGGCCTCGAGGGCGAGCAGTACTTC
cdr3_aa: CASSEAYYGLEGEQYF

d_call: NA
clone_size: NA
cdr3_length: 14
v_call: TRBV14
j_call: TRBJ2-7
cdr3_nt: TGTGCCAGCAGCCCGGGACTTCAATCCTACGAGCAGTACTTC
cdr3_aa: CASSPGLQSYEQYF

d_call: NA
clone_size: once
cdr3_length: 14
v_call: TRBV27
j_call: TRBJ1-2
cdr3_nt: TGTGCCAGCAGTTCTACACCCCGGCAGCATGGCTACACCTTC
cdr3_aa: CASSSTPRQHGYTF

d_call: NA
clone_size: NA
cdr3_length: 13
v_call: TRBV27
j_call: TRBJ2-3
cdr3_nt: TGTGCCAGCGGACGGCGGGCGGGGGATACGCAGTATTTT
cdr3_aa: CASGRRAGDTQYF

d_call: TRBD1
clone_size: NA
cdr3_length: 15
v_call: TRBV7-2
j_call: TRBJ1-1
cdr3_nt: TGTGCCAGCAGCCCCCTAGGGGGCCTGGCCACTGAAGCTTTCTTT
cdr3_aa: CASSPLGGLATEAFF

d_call: NA
clone_size: NA
cdr3_length: 14
v_call: TRBV2
j_call: TRBJ2-7
cdr3_nt: TGTGCCAGCAGTGAAGCAGGGCGGCCCTACGAGCAGTACTTC
cdr3_aa: CASSEAGRPYEQYF

d_call: NA
clone_size: NA
cdr3_length: 12
v_call: TRBV29-1
j_call: TRBJ2-7
cdr3_nt: TGCAGCGTTGGGGGGTATGAGGACGAGCAGTACTTC
cdr3_aa: CSVGGYEDEQYF

d_call: NA
clone_size: NA
cdr3_length: 15
v_call: TRBV18
j_call: TRBJ2-7
cdr3_nt: TGTGCCAGCTCAACACCGGGCCATCCCAACTACGAGCAGTACTTC
cdr3_aa: CASSTPGHPNYEQYF

d_call: TRBD1
clone_size: NA
cdr3_length: 12
v_call: TRBV10-2
j_call: TRBJ2-5
cdr3_nt: TGCGCCAGCGGGGACAGCCAAGAGACCCAGTACTTC
cdr3_aa: CASGDSQETQYF

d_call: NA
clone_size: once
cdr3_length: 11
v_call: TRBV28
j_call: TRBJ2-7
cdr3_nt: TGTGCCAGCAGTTTCTATCCCGAGCAGTACTTC
cdr3_aa: CASSFYPEQYF

d_call: NA
clone_size: NA
cdr3_length: 13
v_call: TRBV4-1
j_call: TRBJ1-1
cdr3_nt: TGCGCCAGCAGCCAAGACCGAAAGGGTGAAGCTTTCTTT
cdr3_aa: CASSQDRKGEAFF

d_call: TRBD2
clone_size: NA
cdr3_length: 15
v_call: TRBV11-3
j_call: TRBJ2-1
cdr3_nt: TGTGCCAGCAGCTTGTCAACGGGAGGGTACAATGAGCAGTTCTTC
cdr3_aa: CASSLSTGGYNEQFF

d_call: NA
clone_size: NA
cdr3_length: 14
v_call: TRBV6-1
j_call: TRBJ1-1
cdr3_nt: TGTGCCAGCAGTCGGACAGTCATGAACACTGAAGCTTTCTTT
cdr3_aa: CASSRTVMNTEAFF

d_call: NA
clone_size: NA
cdr3_length: 16
v_call: TRBV4-2
j_call: TRBJ1-2
cdr3_nt: TGTGCCAGCAGCGACCGGGACGGCTATTCTAACTATGGCTACACCTTC
cdr3_aa: CASSDRDGYSNYGYTF

d_call: TRBD1
clone_size: NA
cdr3_length: 12
v_call: TRBV29-1
j_call: TRBJ1-2
cdr3_nt: TGCAGCGTACCGGGACAGGGGAATGGCTACACCTTC
cdr3_aa: CSVPGQGNGYTF

d_call: TRBD2
clone_size: once
cdr3_length: 15
v_call: TRBV2
j_call: TRBJ2-1
cdr3_nt: TGTGCCAGCAGTGACCCCCTACGGGAGGGTAATGAGCAGTTCTTC
cdr3_aa: CASSDPLREGNEQFF

d_call: TRBD2
clone_size: NA
cdr3_length: 16
v_call: TRBV2
j_call: TRBJ2-3
cdr3_nt: TGTGCCAGCACCCCCTGGCGTAGCGGGAGATCAGATACGCAGTATTTT
cdr3_aa: CASTPWRSGRSDTQYF

d_call: NA
clone_size: NA
cdr3_length: 12
v_call: TRBV9
j_call: TRBJ1-2
cdr3_nt: TGTGCCAGCAGCCCTCGGACGGATATCTACACCTTC
cdr3_aa: CASSPRTDIYTF

d_call: NA
clone_size: NA
cdr3_length: 17
v_call: TRBV28
j_call: TRBJ2-1
cdr3_nt: TGTGCCAGCAGTTTATGGCCGAGGGTCAGCTCCTACAATGAGCAGTTCTTC
cdr3_aa: CASSLWPRVSSYNEQFF

d_call: NA
clone_size: NA
cdr3_length: 12
v_call: TRBV28
j_call: TRBJ2-7
cdr3_nt: TGTGCCAGCAGTCTAGGGCTAACCGAGCAGTACTTC
cdr3_aa: CASSLGLTEQYF

d_call: NA
clone_size: NA
cdr3_length: 17
v_call: TRBV10-3
j_call: TRBJ2-1
cdr3_nt: TGTGCCATCAGTCCGGGACTGGAGTCCTCCTCCTACAATGAGCAGTTCTTC
cdr3_aa: CAISPGLESSSYNEQFF

d_call: NA
clone_size: once
cdr3_length: 13
v_call: TRBV7-6
j_call: TRBJ2-5
cdr3_nt: TGTGCCAGCAGCTTCGGATTCCAAGAGACCCAGTACTTC
cdr3_aa: CASSFGFQETQYF

d_call: NA
clone_size: NA
cdr3_length: 13
v_call: TRBV28
j_call: TRBJ2-1
cdr3_nt: TGTGCCAGCAGTTTAAGTTTCTACAATGAGCAGTTCTTC
cdr3_aa: CASSLSFYNEQFF

d_call: NA
clone_size: NA
cdr3_length: 15
v_call: TRBV6-1
j_call: TRBJ2-7
cdr3_nt: TGTGCCAGCAGGCGGAGTCGGGAGAGCTCCTACGAGCAGTACTTC
cdr3_aa: CASRRSRESSYEQYF

d_call: TRBD2
clone_size: NA
cdr3_length: 15
v_call: TRBV13
j_call: TRBJ2-7
cdr3_nt: TGTGCCAGCAGCTTAGGCAGCGGGAGGGTTTACGAGCAGTACTTC
cdr3_aa: CASSLGSGRVYEQYF

d_call: NA
clone_size: NA
cdr3_length: 14
v_call: TRBV6-5
j_call: TRBJ1-1
cdr3_nt: TGTGCCAGCAGTTACAGGGGTGGGAACACTGAAGCTTTCTTT
cdr3_aa: CASSYRGGNTEAFF

d_call: NA
clone_size: NA
cdr3_length: 14
v_call: TRBV6-1
j_call: TRBJ1-5
cdr3_nt: TGTGCCAGCAGTGAATGGGTGGGCAATCAGCCCCAGCATTTT
cdr3_aa: CASSEWVGNQPQHF

d_call: NA
clone_size: NA
cdr3_length: 16
v_call: TRBV13
j_call: TRBJ2-3
cdr3_nt: TGTGCCAGCAGCTTAGGCCAAGATCGTTACACAGATACGCAGTATTTT
cdr3_aa: CASSLGQDRYTDTQYF

d_call: TRBD2
clone_size: NA
cdr3_length: 17
v_call: TRBV28
j_call: TRBJ2-1
cdr3_nt: TGTGCCAGCAGTCCGTGGACTAGCGGGAGCTGGTATAATGAGCAGTTCTTC
cdr3_aa: CASSPWTSGSWYNEQFF

d_call: NA
clone_size: NA
cdr3_length: 13
v_call: TRBV4-1
j_call: TRBJ2-7
cdr3_nt: TGCGCCAGCAGCCAAGATGAGTCCTACGAGCAGTACTTC
cdr3_aa: CASSQDESYEQYF

d_call: NA
clone_size: NA
cdr3_length: 14
v_call: TRBV27
j_call: TRBJ1-1
cdr3_nt: TGTGCCAGCAGATTCCGCAATCCGAACACTGAAGCTTTCTTT
cdr3_aa: CASRFRNPNTEAFF

d_call: NA
clone_size: NA
cdr3_length: 12
v_call: TRBV19
j_call: TRBJ2-1
cdr3_nt: TGTGCCAGTAGTATCTGGAGGAATGAGCAGTTCTTC
cdr3_aa: CASSIWRNEQFF

d_call: NA
clone_size: NA
cdr3_length: 13
v_call: TRBV5-8
j_call: TRBJ2-5
cdr3_nt: TGTGCCAGCAGCTTGTTGGGGGCCGAGACCCAGTACTTC
cdr3_aa: CASSLLGAETQYF

d_call: NA
clone_size: NA
cdr3_length: 12
v_call: TRBV13
j_call: TRBJ1-1
cdr3_nt: TGTGCCTCCCACGGGGGGCGGACTGAAGCTTTCTTT
cdr3_aa: CASHGGRTEAFF

d_call: NA
clone_size: NA
cdr3_length: 17
v_call: TRBV27
j_call: TRBJ1-3
cdr3_nt: TGTGCCAGCAGTTTAGCCGTTCCCCCGGGACCCGGAAACACCATATATTTT
cdr3_aa: CASSLAVPPGPGNTIYF

d_call: NA
clone_size: NA
cdr3_length: 12
v_call: TRBV29-1
j_call: TRBJ2-7
cdr3_nt: TGCAGCGGTGGTCCCCAGGTGTACGAGCAGTACTTC
cdr3_aa: CSGGPQVYEQYF

d_call: TRBD1
clone_size: NA
cdr3_length: 13
v_call: TRBV27
j_call: TRBJ2-7
cdr3_nt: TGTGCCAGCAGTCCAGGGACAGCCTACGAGCAGTACTTC
cdr3_aa: CASSPGTAYEQYF

d_call: TRBD1
clone_size: NA
cdr3_length: 18
v_call: TRBV4-1
j_call: TRBJ1-2
cdr3_nt: TGCGCCAGCAGCCAAGATATCCTTTCTGGGGCAGGGGGCGCGGGCTACACCTTC
cdr3_aa: CASSQDILSGAGGAGYTF

d_call: NA
clone_size: NA
cdr3_length: 15
v_call: TRBV5-1
j_call: TRBJ2-1
cdr3_nt: TGCGCCAGCAGCTTGACCCGCGGGACAGCAAATGAGCAGTTCTTC
cdr3_aa: CASSLTRGTANEQFF

d_call: NA
clone_size: NA
cdr3_length: 15
v_call: TRBV19
j_call: TRBJ2-7
cdr3_nt: TGTGCCAGTAGCCAGGGTATCAGCGGAACATACGAGCAGTACTTC
cdr3_aa: CASSQGISGTYEQYF

d_call: TRBD1
clone_size: NA
cdr3_length: 15
v_call: TRBV4-2
j_call: TRBJ2-7
cdr3_nt: TGTGCCAGCAGCCAAGGTAGGGACAGCGCCTACGAGCAGTACTTC
cdr3_aa: CASSQGRDSAYEQYF

d_call: TRBD2
clone_size: NA
cdr3_length: 16
v_call: TRBV30
j_call: TRBJ2-3
cdr3_nt: TGTGCCTGGGCCCGAGGGGCTAGCGGATTCACAGATACGCAGTATTTT
cdr3_aa: CAWARGASGFTDTQYF